This T cell receptor (beta chain) was captured in a study of cytomegalovirus exposure and HLA in healthy donors. General study results and limits: Cytomegalovirus-associated TCR beta chains were listed, numbering 164.

With 60 Vbeta and 13 Jbeta primers, the PCR was carried out. The assay was immunoSEQ multiplex PCR, and TCRdb's table has in-frame clones only and misses some. Of over 200,000 clones listed, around 80% were seen once; the top ten hold roughly 2.5%. The CDR3 is made up of 16 amino acids. The germline V gene encodes CDR1 MGHRA and CDR2 YSYEKL. J was trimmed by 4 bases and V by 4 bases; bases with no gene match: 9. A note on this clone: The antigen is unknown.

Sequencing was carried out using PBMCs. This receptor was identified in a woman aged 60-75 years in good health and CMV-seropositive. This sequence joins TRBV4-1 and TRBJ1-1; 10 bases match TRBD1. CDR3 nucleotide sequence: TGCGCCAGCAGCCCCCGGGACAGGGGAATGGGCACTGAAGCTTTCTTT. Its translation: CASSPRDRGMGTEAFF.